Sequencing of this T cell receptor (beta chain) was carried out in a study of shared clonotypes between healthy human individuals. Regarding the study as a whole: Generation probabilities of non-shared clonotypes were lower (relative to those shared by all four donors).

DNA at about 0.2 ug, about 30,000 T cell genomes, went into sorted-subset replicate PCRs. As handled by the study authors: Junction-only sequences without quality scores were provided by ImmunoSEQ, so filtering was different. The assay was immunoSEQ multiplex PCR, and TCRdb's table has in-frame clones only and misses some. Clonal size and the V and J genes are those of that table, whereas D and trimming came from the DNA. In the table there are around 2.5 million clones, more than 85% of which are singletons. Both subsets, CD45RA+ naive and CD45RA-negative memory, were split from the CD4+ cells. Trimming stripped 0 bases from V and 11 bases from J, with 14 bases between. The CDR3 runs 13 residues. Germline V lookup: CDR1 SGHRS, CDR2 YFSETQ. About this clone: As yet, its antigen is unknown.

The sequenced sample was naive CD4+ T cells from PBMCs. Subset indicated: CD45RA+ positively selected. V is TRBV5-1 and J is TRBJ1-1; D is ambiguous. The receptor comes from a man aged 18-30 years in good health. Some clones in this sample may be carry-over from other donors' samples. Here the CDR3 DNA reads TGCGCCAGCAGCTTGGGGTCGTGGAGGTGGGCTTTCTTT. Encoded protein: CASSLGSWRWAFF.